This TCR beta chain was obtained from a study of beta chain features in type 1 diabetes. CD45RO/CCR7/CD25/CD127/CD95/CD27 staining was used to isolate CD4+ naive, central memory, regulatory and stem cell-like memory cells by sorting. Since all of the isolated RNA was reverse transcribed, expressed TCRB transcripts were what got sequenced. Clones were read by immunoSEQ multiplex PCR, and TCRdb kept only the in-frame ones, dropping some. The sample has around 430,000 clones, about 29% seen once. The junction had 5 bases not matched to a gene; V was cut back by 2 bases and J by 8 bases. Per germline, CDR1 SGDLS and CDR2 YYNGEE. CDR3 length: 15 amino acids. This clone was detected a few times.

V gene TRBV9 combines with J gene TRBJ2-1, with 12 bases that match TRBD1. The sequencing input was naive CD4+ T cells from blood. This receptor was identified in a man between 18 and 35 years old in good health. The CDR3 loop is CASSVRDRGRDEQFF. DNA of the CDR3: TGTGCCAGCAGCGTCCGGGACAGGGGGCGGGATGAGCAGTTCTTC.